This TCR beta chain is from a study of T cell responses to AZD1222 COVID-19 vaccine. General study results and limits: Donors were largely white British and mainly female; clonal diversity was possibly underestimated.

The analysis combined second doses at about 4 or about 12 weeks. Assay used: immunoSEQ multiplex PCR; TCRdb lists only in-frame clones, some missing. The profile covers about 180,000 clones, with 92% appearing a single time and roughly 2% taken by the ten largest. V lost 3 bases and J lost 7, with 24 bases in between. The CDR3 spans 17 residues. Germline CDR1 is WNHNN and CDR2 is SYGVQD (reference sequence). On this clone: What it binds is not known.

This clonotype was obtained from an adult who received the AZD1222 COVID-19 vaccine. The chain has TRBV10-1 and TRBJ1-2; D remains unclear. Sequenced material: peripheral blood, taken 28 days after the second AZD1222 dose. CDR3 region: CASSDWVAVAASFGYTF. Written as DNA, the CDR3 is TGCGCCAGCAGTGATTGGGTGGCGGTTGCCGCCTCGTTTGGCTACACCTTC.